This T cell receptor (beta chain) was recovered during a study of T cells in Graves' hyperthyroidism and ophthalmopathy. Study results and caveats: Most thyroid clonotypes that were expanded above 0.001 also turned up in blood. By a 13 V-J model, ophthalmopathy was set apart from stable hyperthyroidism.

TCR beta CDR3 regions were amplified from RNA transcripts. TCR CDR3 regions were first amplified by RT-PCR with HTBI primers. From the multiplex PCR reads, TCRdb called clonotypes with MiXCR, one entry per CDR3 protein. The sample shows 450,000 to 700,000 distinct CDR3 sequences, just over 45% of them seen only once. Germline lookup yields CDR1 MNHNY and CDR2 SVGAGI (reference sequence). CDR3 size: 12 residues. V was clipped by 2 bases and J by 5 bases, with 7 bases between them. This clonotype was observed at least ten times. Its antigen is currently unknown. No progression to ophthalmopathy during 18 months of follow-up defined stable disease. Thyroid ultrasound and orbital computed tomography, with clinical symptoms and serum thyroxine and TRAb, informed diagnoses.

The sample taken for sequencing was peripheral blood or thyroid tissue (not recorded which). This chain links TRBV6-6 with TRBJ2-7; a possible D gene is TRBD2 (5 bases). The TCR originated in a woman between 18 and 29 years old with Graves' hyperthyroidism. CDR3 protein: CASSYNGDEQYF. DNA for the CDR3: TGTGCCAGCAGTTACAACGGGGACGAGCAGTACTTC.